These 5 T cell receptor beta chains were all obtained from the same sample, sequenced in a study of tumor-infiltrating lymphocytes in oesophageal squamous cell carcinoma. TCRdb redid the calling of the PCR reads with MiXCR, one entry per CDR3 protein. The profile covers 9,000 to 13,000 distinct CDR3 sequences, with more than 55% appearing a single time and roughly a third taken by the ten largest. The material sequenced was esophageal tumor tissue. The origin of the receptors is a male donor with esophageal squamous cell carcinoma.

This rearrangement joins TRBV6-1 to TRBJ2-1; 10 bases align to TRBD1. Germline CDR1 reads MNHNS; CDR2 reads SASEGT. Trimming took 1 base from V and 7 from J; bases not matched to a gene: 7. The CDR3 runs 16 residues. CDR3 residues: CASSEGTGGFGNEQFF. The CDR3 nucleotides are TGTGCCAGCAGTGAAGGGACAGGGGGGTTTGGGAATGAGCAGTTCTTC.

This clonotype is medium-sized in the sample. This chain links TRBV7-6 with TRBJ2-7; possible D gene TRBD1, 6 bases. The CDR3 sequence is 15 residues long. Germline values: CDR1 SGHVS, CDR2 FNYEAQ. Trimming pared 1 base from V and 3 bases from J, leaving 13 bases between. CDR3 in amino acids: CASSLVPGEGYEQYF. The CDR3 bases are TGTGCCAGCAGCTTAGTGCCAGGGGAAGGCTACGAGCAGTACTTC. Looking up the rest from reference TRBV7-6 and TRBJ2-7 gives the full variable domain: GAGVSQSPRYKVTKRGQDVALRCDPISGHVSLYWYRQALGQGPEFLTYFNYEAQQDKSGLPNDRFSAERPEGSISTLTIQRTEQRDSAMYRCASSLVPGEGYEQYFGPGTRLTVT.

The CDR3 here is CASSEAGNNQPQHF. The CDR3 coding sequence is TGTGCCAGCAGTGAAGCGGGAAACAATCAGCCCCAGCATTTT. The genes are TRBV6-1 and TRBJ1-5, with unresolved D. Per the germline V gene, CDR1 is MNHNS and CDR2 is SASEGT. The CDR3 runs to 14 residues. Trimming removed 0 bases at V and 3 bases at J, with 6 bases between.

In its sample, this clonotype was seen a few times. The CDR3 is CSGEDRGETQYF. DNA for the CDR3: TGCAGTGGGGAGGACAGGGGGGAGACCCAGTACTTC. The chain employs TRBV20-1 and TRBJ2-5; 10 bases are a match to TRBD1. The CDR3 loop spans 12 amino acids. Germline values: CDR1 DFQATT, CDR2 SNEGSKA (reference sequence). Unmatched junction bases numbered 4, after V lost 7 bases and J lost 5 bases.

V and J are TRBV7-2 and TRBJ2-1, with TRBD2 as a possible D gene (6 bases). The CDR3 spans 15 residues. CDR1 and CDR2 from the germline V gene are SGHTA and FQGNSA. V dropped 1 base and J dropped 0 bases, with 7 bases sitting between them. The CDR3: CASSLETSSYNEQFF. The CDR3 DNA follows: TGTGCCAGCAGCTTAGAGACTAGCTCCTACAATGAGCAGTTCTTC.